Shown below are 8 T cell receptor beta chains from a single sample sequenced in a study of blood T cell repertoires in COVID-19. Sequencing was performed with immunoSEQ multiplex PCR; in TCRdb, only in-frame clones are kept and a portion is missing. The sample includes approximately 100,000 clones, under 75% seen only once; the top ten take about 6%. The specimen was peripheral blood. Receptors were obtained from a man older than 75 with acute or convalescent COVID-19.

CDR3 in amino acids: CASSKGQLSSGANVLTF. Written as DNA, the CDR3 is TGTGCCAGCAGTAAGGGACAGCTATCCTCTGGGGCCAACGTCCTGACTTTC. The chain links TRBV28 to TRBJ2-6; 7 nucleotides align to TRBD1. Germline V gives CDR1 MDHEN, CDR2 SYDVKM. With 5 bases clipped from V and 0 bases from J, the junction kept 7 bases outside the gene matches. This CDR3 has 17 amino acids.

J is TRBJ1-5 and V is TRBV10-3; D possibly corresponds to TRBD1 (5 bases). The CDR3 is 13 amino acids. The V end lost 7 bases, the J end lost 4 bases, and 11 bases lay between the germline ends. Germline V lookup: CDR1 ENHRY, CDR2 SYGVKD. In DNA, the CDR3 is TGTGCCATCACCCCGGGGGGAAATCAGCCCCAGCATTTT. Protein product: CAITPGGNQPQHF.

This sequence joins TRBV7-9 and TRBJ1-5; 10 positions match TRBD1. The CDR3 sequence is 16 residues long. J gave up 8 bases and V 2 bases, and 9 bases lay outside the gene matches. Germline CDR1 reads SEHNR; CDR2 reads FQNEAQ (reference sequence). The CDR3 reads CASSLSQTGGSEPQHF. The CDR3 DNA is TGTGCCAGCAGCTTAAGTCAGACAGGGGGCTCGGAGCCCCAGCATTTT.

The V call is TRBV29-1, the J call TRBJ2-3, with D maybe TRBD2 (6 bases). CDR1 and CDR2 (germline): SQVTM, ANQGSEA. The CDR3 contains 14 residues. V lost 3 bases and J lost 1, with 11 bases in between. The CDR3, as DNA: TGCAGCGTTGACGCTAGCGAACGCACAGATACGCAGTATTTT. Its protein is CSVDASERTDTQYF.

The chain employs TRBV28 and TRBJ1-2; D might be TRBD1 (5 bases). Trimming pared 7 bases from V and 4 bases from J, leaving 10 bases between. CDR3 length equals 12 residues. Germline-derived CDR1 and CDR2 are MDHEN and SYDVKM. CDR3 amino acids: CASTGPGYGYTF. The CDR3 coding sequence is TGTGCCAGCACAGGGCCTGGCTATGGCTACACCTTC.

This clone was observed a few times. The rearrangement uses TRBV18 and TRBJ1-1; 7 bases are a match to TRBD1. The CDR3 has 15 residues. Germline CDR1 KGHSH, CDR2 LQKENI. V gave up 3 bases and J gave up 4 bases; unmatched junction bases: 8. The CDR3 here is CASSPQGDMGTEAFF. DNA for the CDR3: TGTGCCAGCTCACCCCAGGGGGATATGGGCACTGAAGCTTTCTTT.

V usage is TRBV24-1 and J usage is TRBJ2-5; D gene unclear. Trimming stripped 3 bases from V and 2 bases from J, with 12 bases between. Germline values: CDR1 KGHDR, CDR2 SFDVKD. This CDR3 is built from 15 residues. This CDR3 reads CATSDPLRMQETQYF. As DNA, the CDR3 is TGTGCCACCAGTGATCCCTTGCGGATGCAAGAGACCCAGTACTTC.

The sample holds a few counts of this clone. The CDR3 sequence: CASSEGTGGYYGYTF. The DNA of the CDR3 is TGTGCCAGCAGTGAAGGGACAGGGGGATACTATGGCTACACCTTC. V gene TRBV6-1 combines with J gene TRBJ1-2; the match to TRBD1 covers 10 bases. Germline V gives CDR1 MNHNS, CDR2 SASEGT. The CDR3 runs to 15 residues. With 1 base clipped from V and 3 bases from J, the junction kept 2 bases outside the gene matches.